The 22 T cell receptor beta chains below were found in one sample sequenced in a study of T cells after yellow fever vaccination. TCRdb redid the calling of the 5' RACE reads with MiXCR, one entry per CDR3 protein. The sample includes more than 65,000 distinct CDR3 sequences, 4.5% to 7.5% seen only once; the top ten take more than 2%. The sample was CD4+ T cells sorted from PBMCs, taken approximately 16 days after the first yellow fever vaccination. All receptors come from a man between 18 and 35 years old who received the YFV17D yellow fever vaccine.

This clonotype was seen at least ten times. The chain uses TRBV2 and TRBJ2-2, with no clear D. The CDR3 extends over 13 amino acids. The germline V and J ends were trimmed by 6 bases and 5 bases, with 10 bases remaining between them. CDR1 SNHLY and CDR2 FYNNEI come from the germline V gene. CDR3 sequence reads: CASSGSQTGELFF. In DNA form, the CDR3 reads TGTGCCAGCAGCGGCAGTCAAACCGGGGAGCTGTTTTTT.

This clonotype has ten or more counts. The rearrangement uses TRBV28 and TRBJ2-7; the D is unclear. The germline gives CDR1 MDHEN, CDR2 SYDVKM. Trimming stripped 2 bases from V and 2 bases from J, with 7 bases between. The CDR3 extends over 13 amino acids. CDR3 residues: CASSLQSTYEQYV. The CDR3 bases are TGTGCCAGCAGTTTACAGAGTACCTACGAGCAGTACGTC.

This clonotype was observed at least ten times. This chain links TRBV7-8 with TRBJ2-7; 10 bases are shared with TRBD1. The CDR3 totals 14 residues. J gave up 2 bases and V 4 bases, and 2 bases lay outside the gene matches. Germline V gives CDR1 SGHVS, CDR2 FQNEAQ. As DNA, the CDR3 is TGTGCCAGCAGCTCGGACAGGGGGACCTACGAGCAGTACTTC. Amino acid sequence: CASSSDRGTYEQYF.

This clonotype was seen only once. A read error may be the cause here, since a much bigger clone is one base away. The chain combines TRBV12-3 or TRBV12-4 with TRBJ2-5; the D is unclear. CDR3 length: 12 residues. CDR3 amino acids: CAISHYQETQYF. The CDR3 DNA reads TGTGCCATCAGTCACTATCAAGAGACCCAGTACTTC.

This clonotype occurred many times. The chain carries TRBV5-1 and TRBJ2-1; D perhaps matches TRBD1 (6 bases). V lost 3 bases and J lost 7, with 11 bases in between. The V gene's germline CDR1 is SGHRS and CDR2 YFSETQ. This CDR3 has 13 residues. CDR3 sequence: CASSWLGGNEQFF. As DNA, the CDR3 is TGCGCCAGCAGCTGGTTAGGGGGTAATGAGCAGTTCTTC.

The table lists this clonotype with many counts. V is TRBV7-2 and J is TRBJ2-3, with 8 nucleotides matching TRBD2. The CDR3 totals 15 residues. Germline trimming cut 6 bases from V and 5 bases from J; bases unmatched to any gene: 10. Germline V gene data show CDR1 as SGHTA and CDR2 as FQGNSA. The CDR3 protein is CASRPPAGGKDTQYF. CDR3 nucleotide sequence: TGTGCCAGCAGGCCCCCGGCGGGGGGCAAAGATACGCAGTATTTT.

The sample holds many counts of this clonotype. This chain connects TRBV28 to TRBJ2-5, with TRBD2 matching over 8 bases. Trimming at V came to 5 bases and at J to 2 bases, leaving 10 bases not matched to a gene. CDR3 size: 16 residues. CDR1 is MDHEN, CDR2 SYDVKM, per germline. CDR3 loop: CASSDLGRGEQETQYF. CDR3 bases: TGTGCCAGCAGTGACTTGGGGCGGGGGGAACAAGAGACCCAGTACTTC.

Of note for this clonotype: A much larger clone lies a single base off, so this may be a read error. This chain links TRBV6-1 with TRBJ1-5; D is possibly TRBD1 (5 bases). V dropped 7 bases and J dropped 5 bases, with 15 bases sitting between them. Germline V gives CDR1 MNHNS, CDR2 SASEGT. This CDR3 comprises 14 residues. The CDR3 DNA reads as TGTGCCAGCATATGTGGAGGGGACGATCAGCCCCAGCATTTT. Protein sequence: CASICGGDDQPQHF.

This clonotype was counted many times. This chain uses TRBV5-1 with TRBJ1-4, with 8 bases aligning to TRBD1. The germline V gene has CDR1 SGHRS and CDR2 YFSETQ. The J segment lost 5 bases and the V segment lost 0 bases, leaving 3 bases of the junction unmatched. The CDR3 runs 15 residues. CDR3 bases: TGCGCCAGCAGCTTGGGACAGGGGAGCAATGAAAAACTGTTTTTT. It translates to CASSLGQGSNEKLFF.

There are many counts of this clonotype. The chain combines TRBV20-1 with TRBJ2-3, with unresolved D. Germline V gives CDR1 DFQATT, CDR2 SNEGSKA (reference sequence). With 0 bases removed from V and 3 bases from J, the gap between germline ends came to 1 base. The CDR3 extends over 11 amino acids. The CDR3 spells CSARETDTQYF. CDR3 nucleotide sequence: TGCAGTGCTAGAGAGACAGATACGCAGTATTTT.

As to this clonotype: The junction and the germline gene differ at one end; a read error may be behind it. CDR3 nucleotide sequence: TGTGCCATGGGCCCAAGGCTCCTAGGCACCCGGTACTTC. Amino acids: CAMGPRLLGTRYF. V is TRBV7-9 and J is TRBJ2-5; D not certain. Looked up from germline, CDR1 is SEHNR and CDR2 is FQNEAQ (reference sequence). The CDR3 covers 13 residues.

This clonotype was seen many times. J is TRBJ1-4 and V is TRBV7-8; tentatively, D is TRBD1 (5 bases). The CDR3 has 15 amino acids. Trimming removed 0 bases at V and 8 bases at J, with 13 bases between. Germline V lookup: CDR1 SGHVS, CDR2 FQNEAQ. The CDR3 DNA reads as TGTGCCAGCAGCTTAGCGGGCAGGGCCAACGAAAAACTGTTTTTT. It specifies CASSLAGRANEKLFF.

This clonotype showed up just a few times. V usage is TRBV5-1 and J usage is TRBJ1-6; D not certain. Germline V CDR1 and CDR2: SGHRS, YFSETQ. With 0 bases removed from V and 5 bases from J, the gap between germline ends came to 6 bases. The CDR3 covers 14 residues. The CDR3 reads CASSLASDNSPLHF. The CDR3 nucleotides are TGCGCCAGCAGCTTGGCGTCAGATAATTCACCCCTCCACTTT.

This clonotype was found many times. The rearrangement uses TRBV11-2 and TRBJ1-4, with D perhaps TRBD1 (6 bases). With 6 bases removed from V and 5 bases from J, the gap between germline ends came to 10 bases. Looked up from germline, CDR1 is SGHAT and CDR2 is FQNNGV. This CDR3 region has 13 residues. This CDR3 reads CASRMDSNEKLFF. DNA for the CDR3: TGTGCCAGCAGGATGGACAGCAATGAAAAACTGTTTTTT.

This clonotype has more than one count but fewer than ten. The chain employs TRBV20-1 and TRBJ2-7; 9 bases align to TRBD1. In germline, CDR1 is DFQATT, CDR2 SNEGSKA (reference sequence). V shed 6 bases and J 7 bases; nucleotides not matched to a gene: 19. The CDR3 extends over 16 amino acids. For the CDR3, the DNA is TGCAGTGCGTGGGACAGGGTCGTGTCTTTGTCCAAGGAGCAGTACTTC. Translated: CSAWDRVVSLSKEQYF.

A note on this clonotype: A much larger clone is a single base away; this may be a read error. The chain combines TRBV6-1 with TRBJ1-3; D unclear. The germline V gene encodes CDR1 MNHNS and CDR2 SASEGT. This CDR3 contains 17 residues. CDR3 amino acids: CANSGALQHYSGNTIYF. DNA for the CDR3: TGTGCCAACAGTGGAGCTCTACAGCACTACTCTGGAAACACCATATATTTT.

This clonotype was counted many times. This sequence joins TRBV7-2 and TRBJ2-5; the match to TRBD2 covers 7 bases. CDR3 length: 15 residues. J lost 5 bases, V lost 0 bases, and 6 bases had no gene match. Germline V gene sequence: CDR1 SGHTA, CDR2 FQGNSA. The CDR3 spells CASSLAETSLETQYF. As DNA, the CDR3 is TGTGCCAGCAGCTTAGCTGAGACTAGCCTGGAGACCCAGTACTTC.

This clonotype has ten or more counts. The chain has TRBV5-1 and TRBJ1-1; 10 bases map to TRBD1. Germline-derived CDR1 and CDR2 are SGHRS and YFSETQ. CDR3 length: 14 amino acids. V lost 5 bases and J lost 3; bases outside the gene matches: 4. DNA of the CDR3: TGCGCCAGCAGTTCGGGACAGGGGTACACTGAAGCTTTCTTT. This codes for CASSSGQGYTEAFF.

This clonotype was seen repeatedly, ten times or more. The chain employs TRBV5-1 and TRBJ1-1; the D gene is possibly TRBD1 (5 bases). Germline CDR1 is SGHRS and CDR2 is YFSETQ. Trimming removed 4 bases from V and 1 base from J, with 11 bases in between. The CDR3 is 14 residues long. CDR3 sequence reads: CASSVDRPNTEAFF. CDR3 sequence (DNA): TGCGCCAGCAGCGTTGACAGACCGAACACTGAAGCTTTCTTT. The full variable domain, completed using reference TRBV5-1 and TRBJ1-1, is KAGVTQTPRYLIKTRGQQVTLSCSPISGHRSVSWYQQTPGQGLQFLFEYFSETQRNKGNFPGRFSGRQFSNSRSEMNVSTLELGDSALYLCASSVDRPNTEAFFGQGTRLTVV.

This clonotype was recorded only once. CDR3 region: CASSSDGTGLWETQYF. As DNA, the CDR3 is TGTGCCAGCAGCTCAGACGGTACAGGGCTCTGGGAGACCCAGTACTTC. The chain has TRBV7-9 and TRBJ2-5; D perhaps matches TRBD1 (6 bases). V dropped 4 bases and J dropped 5 bases, with 20 bases sitting between them. Germline V gene sequence: CDR1 SEHNR, CDR2 FQNEAQ (reference sequence). The CDR3 totals 16 residues.

This clonotype was counted at least ten times. The chain couples TRBV7-2 to TRBJ1-2; 9 bases align to TRBD1. There are 16 residues in the CDR3. Germline V gene data show CDR1 as SGHTA and CDR2 as FQGNSA. J gave up 8 bases and V 5 bases, and 15 bases lay outside the gene matches. DNA of the CDR3: TGTGCCAGCAGCCAAAGCCCGACGGGACAGGGAGGAGGCTACACCTTC. Its protein is CASSQSPTGQGGGYTF.

This clonotype was counted many times. The J gene is TRBJ1-5, the V gene TRBV12-3 or TRBV12-4; TRBD1 matches 7 bases. This CDR3 is 13 amino acids long. V shed 2 bases, J shed 6 bases, and the junction held 1 base outside the gene matches. CDR3 amino acids: CASSLRQGQPQHF. CDR3 bases: TGTGCCAGCAGTTTAAGACAGGGTCAGCCCCAGCATTTT.